In this sample, the clone carrying this TCR beta chain turned up once. Its antigen is undetermined. Losses at the gene ends were 3 bases for V and 3 bases for J; bases not matched to a gene: 11. CDR1 is MNHEY and CDR2 is SMNVEV in the germline V gene (reference sequence). The CDR3 has 16 amino acids. These data come from a study of shared clonotypes between healthy human individuals. Broader study findings: About 5% of naive CD4 clonotypes were shared across a handful of donors. Clonotypes shared by all four sorted-subset donors had higher generation probabilities than non-shared clonotypes.

Sequencing used immunoSEQ multiplex PCR; TCRdb keeps in-frame clones, though not all of them. This table has about 1,900,000 clones, approximately 94% appearing once. Naive CD8 cells were CD45RO-negative, positively selected for CCR7, excluding terminally differentiated effector memory CD45RA+ cells. The donors were all Caucasian adults (living in Nashville, Tennessee). This rearrangement joins TRBV27 to TRBJ2-7; the match to TRBD1 covers 7 bases. Sequenced sample: naive CD8+ T cells sorted from blood. The source is a man in his late teens or twenties in good health. The CDR3 region is CASSFSWGQKNYEQYF. The CDR3 DNA is TGTGCCAGCAGTTTCTCCTGGGGACAGAAAAACTACGAGCAGTACTTC.